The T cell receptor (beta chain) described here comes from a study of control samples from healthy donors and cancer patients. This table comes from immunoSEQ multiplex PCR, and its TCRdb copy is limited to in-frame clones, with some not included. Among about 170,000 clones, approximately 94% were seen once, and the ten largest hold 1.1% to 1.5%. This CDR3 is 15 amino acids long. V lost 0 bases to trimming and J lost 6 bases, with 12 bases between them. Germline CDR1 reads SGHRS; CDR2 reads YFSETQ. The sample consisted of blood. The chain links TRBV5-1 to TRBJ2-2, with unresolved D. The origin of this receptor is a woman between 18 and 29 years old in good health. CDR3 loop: CASSLAAIAPGELFF. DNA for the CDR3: TGCGCCAGCAGCTTGGCGGCCATAGCCCCCGGGGAGCTGTTTTTT. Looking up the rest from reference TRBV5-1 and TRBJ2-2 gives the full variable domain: KAGVTQTPRYLIKTRGQQVTLSCSPISGHRSVSWYQQTPGQGLQFLFEYFSETQRNKGNFPGRFSGRQFSNSRSEMNVSTLELGDSALYLCASSLAAIAPGELFFGEGSRLTVL.